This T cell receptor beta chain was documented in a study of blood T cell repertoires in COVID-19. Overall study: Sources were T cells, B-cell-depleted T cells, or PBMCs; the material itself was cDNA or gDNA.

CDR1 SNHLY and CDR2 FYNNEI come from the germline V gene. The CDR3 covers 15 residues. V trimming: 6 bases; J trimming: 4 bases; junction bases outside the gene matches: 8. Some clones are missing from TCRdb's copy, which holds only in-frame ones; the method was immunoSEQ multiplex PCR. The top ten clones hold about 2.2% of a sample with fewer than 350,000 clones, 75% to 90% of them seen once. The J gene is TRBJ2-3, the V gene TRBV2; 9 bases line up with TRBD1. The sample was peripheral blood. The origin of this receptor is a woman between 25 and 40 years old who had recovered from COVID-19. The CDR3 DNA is TGTGCCAGCAGATTGGGACAGGGAGGGGCAGATACGCAGTATTTT. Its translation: CASRLGQGGADTQYF.